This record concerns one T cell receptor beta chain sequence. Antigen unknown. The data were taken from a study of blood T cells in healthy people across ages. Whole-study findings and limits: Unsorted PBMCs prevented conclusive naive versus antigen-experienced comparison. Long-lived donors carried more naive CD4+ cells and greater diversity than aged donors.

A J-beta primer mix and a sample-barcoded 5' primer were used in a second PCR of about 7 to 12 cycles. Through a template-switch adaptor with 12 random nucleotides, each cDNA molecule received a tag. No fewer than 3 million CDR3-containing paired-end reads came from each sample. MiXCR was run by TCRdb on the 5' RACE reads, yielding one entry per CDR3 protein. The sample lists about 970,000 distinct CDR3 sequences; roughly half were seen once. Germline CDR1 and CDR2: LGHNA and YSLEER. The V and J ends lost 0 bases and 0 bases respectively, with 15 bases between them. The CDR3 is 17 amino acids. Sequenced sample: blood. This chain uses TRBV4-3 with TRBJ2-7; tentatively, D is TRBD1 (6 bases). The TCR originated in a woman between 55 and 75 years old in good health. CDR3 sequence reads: CASSQDRATGSSYEQYF. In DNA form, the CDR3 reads TGCGCCAGCAGCCAAGATCGGGCAACAGGGAGCTCCTACGAGCAGTACTTC.